These 18 T cell receptor beta chains came from one sample sequenced in a study of cytomegalovirus exposure and HLA in healthy donors. With 60 Vbeta and 13 Jbeta primers, the PCR was carried out. Assay: immunoSEQ multiplex PCR; the TCRdb copy retains only in-frame clones and omits some. The table lists 50,000 or so clones, 60% to 80% of them singletons. The material sequenced was PBMCs. Receptors originate from a female donor in good health and CMV-seronegative.

V and J are TRBV5-1 and TRBJ2-1, with TRBD1 as a possible D gene (5 bases). The V end lost 4 bases, the J end lost 7 bases, and 18 bases lay between the germline ends. This CDR3 has 15 amino acids. CDR1 and CDR2 (germline): SGHRS, YFSETQ. In nucleotides, the CDR3 is TGCGCCAGCAGCCCCCGCGCAGGGCTACGAAATGAGCAGTTCTTC. Its translation: CASSPRAGLRNEQFF.

The chain recombines TRBV11-3 with TRBJ2-7; 10 positions match TRBD1. Looked up from germline, CDR1 is SGHNT and CDR2 is YENEEA. V lost 5 bases, J lost 3 bases, and 4 bases stayed unmatched. There are 14 residues in the CDR3. The DNA for the CDR3 is TGTGCCAGCAGCCCCGGGACAGGGGACTACGAGCAGTACTTC. As protein: CASSPGTGDYEQYF.

This clone was observed a few times. Other DNA sequences in the sample encode the same CDR3. The genes are TRBV2 and TRBJ1-1; D perhaps matches TRBD1 (5 bases). The germline gives CDR1 SNHLY, CDR2 FYNNEI. The CDR3 extends over 13 amino acids. V lost 4 bases and J lost 5, with 11 bases in between. The CDR3 here is CASSAGIGTEAFF. The CDR3 DNA reads as TGTGCCAGCAGTGCAGGGATAGGGACTGAAGCTTTCTTT.

The chain joins TRBV7-3 to TRBJ1-4; tentatively, D is TRBD1 (5 bases). Between the trimmed V and J ends, which lost 5 bases and 5 bases, there was a span of 12 bases. Germline CDR1 is SGHTA and CDR2 is FQGTGA. The CDR3 extends over 14 amino acids. CDR3 protein: CASSPGGKNEKLFF. CDR3 sequence (DNA): TGTGCCAGCAGCCCTGGGGGGAAGAATGAAAAACTGTTTTTT.

J is TRBJ2-5 and V is TRBV14; D not certain. The DNA end lines up better with TRBJ2-7; the J call may be wrong. This CDR3 is 13 amino acids long. Germline V gives CDR1 SGHDN, CDR2 FVKESK. The CDR3 sequence is CASSHSVLYEQYF. The CDR3 region has the DNA TGTGCCAGCAGCCATTCGGTGCTCTACGAGCAGTACTTC.

The CDR3 loop reads CASSLINLGDGEQFF. As DNA, the CDR3 is TGTGCCAGCAGCCTAATCAACCTGGGAGACGGGGAGCAGTTCTTC. The V gene is TRBV5-4, the J gene TRBJ2-1, with TRBD2 as a possible D gene (5 bases). Germline values: CDR1 SGHNT, CDR2 YYREEE (reference sequence). This CDR3 has 15 residues. V dropped 4 bases and J dropped 10 bases, with 21 bases sitting between them.

This rearrangement joins TRBV4-3 to TRBJ2-1, with D unclear. The CDR3 is 17 amino acids. Looked up from germline, CDR1 is LGHNA and CDR2 is YSLEER. Trimming removed 0 bases from V and 6 bases from J, with 18 bases in between. The CDR3 nucleotides are TGCGCCAGCAGCCAAGATCTTGCAAGGCGGTACGGCAATGAGCAGTTCTTC. It specifies CASSQDLARRYGNEQFF.

This chain links TRBV7-9 with TRBJ1-1; D might be TRBD1 (5 bases). Germline CDR1 reads SEHNR; CDR2 reads FQNEAQ (reference sequence). This CDR3 has 10 amino acids. Trimming removed 8 bases at V and 7 bases at J, with 8 bases between. For the CDR3, the DNA is TGTGCCAGCGGGGGGATTGAAGCTTTCTTT. The encoded protein is CASGGIEAFF.

The chain couples TRBV6-1 to TRBJ1-4, with 8 bases matching TRBD1. The germline gives CDR1 MNHNS, CDR2 SASEGT. Trimming took 4 bases from V and 5 from J; bases not matched to a gene: 6. CDR3 length equals 15 residues. In DNA, the CDR3 is TGTGCCAGCAGTGTGTGGGACAGGACAAATGAAAAACTGTTTTTT. Its protein is CASSVWDRTNEKLFF.

The rearrangement links TRBV4-2 to TRBJ2-1; TRBD2 matches 13 bases. Germline values: CDR1 LGHNA, CDR2 YNFKEQ. The V and J ends lost 0 bases and 8 bases, in that order; junction bases with no gene match: 10. The CDR3 length is 18 residues. In DNA form, the CDR3 reads TGTGCCAGCAGCCAAGAACAATGGACTAGCGGGAGTGGAGATGAGCAGTTCTTC. Amino acids: CASSQEQWTSGSGDEQFF.

V usage is TRBV2 and J usage is TRBJ2-7; tentatively, D is TRBD2 (5 bases). V lost 4 bases and J 2 bases, leaving 18 bases between the germline ends. CDR3 length: 16 residues. Germline V gene lookup returns CDR1 SNHLY and CDR2 FYNNEI. The CDR3 DNA reads as TGTGCCAGCAGTGGGGCCCGGGGAGCGCAGACCTACGAGCAGTACTTC. This sequence encodes CASSGARGAQTYEQYF.

The chain links TRBV29-1 to TRBJ2-3; 14 bases align to TRBD2. V lost 3 bases, J lost 9 bases, and 11 bases stayed unmatched. This CDR3 contains 16 residues. The germline CDR1 and CDR2 sequences are SQVTM and ANQGSEA. CDR3 sequence (DNA): TGCAGCGTTGAGAGACCGACTAGCGGGGGGGCATTGACGCAGTATTTT. Translating it yields CSVERPTSGGALTQYF.

The rearrangement links TRBV9 to TRBJ2-7; 8 bases line up with TRBD1. There are 15 residues in the CDR3. From germline, CDR1 is SGDLS and CDR2 YYNGEE. Unmatched junction bases numbered 9, after V lost 3 bases and J lost 4 bases. The CDR3 here is CASSAGGGFTYEQYF. CDR3 bases: TGTGCCAGCAGCGCAGGGGGCGGGTTCACGTACGAGCAGTACTTC.

This clone appeared a few times. V and J are TRBV23-1 and TRBJ1-1; 8 nucleotides align to TRBD1. TRBV23-1 is an open reading frame, and its role is uncertain. This CDR3 is 15 amino acids long. V gave up 8 bases and J gave up 3 bases; unmatched junction bases: 11. This CDR3 reads CASVTTGEEDTEAFF. In nucleotides, the CDR3 is TGCGCCAGCGTAACGACAGGGGAGGAGGACACTGAAGCTTTCTTT.

The J gene is TRBJ2-7, the V gene TRBV5-1; 8 bases match TRBD2. The V segment lost 3 bases and the J segment 6 bases; nucleotides outside the gene matches: 11. Germline CDR1 SGHRS, CDR2 YFSETQ. This CDR3 has 15 residues. The CDR3 DNA is TGCGCCAGCAGCTCGACTAGCGCTCCTGGGATCGAGCAGTACTTC. It specifies CASSSTSAPGIEQYF.

This chain joins TRBV5-6 and TRBJ1-2; D remains ambiguous. The germline V gene has CDR1 SGHDT and CDR2 YYEEEE. V was trimmed by 0 bases and J by 0 bases, leaving 9 bases between them. This CDR3 has 15 residues. The chain's CDR3 is CASSLGTLTNYGYTF. CDR3 nucleotide sequence: TGTGCCAGCAGCTTGGGGACTCTGACTAACTATGGCTACACCTTC.

V is TRBV6-1 and J is TRBJ2-1, with TRBD1 matching over 9 bases. Germline lookup yields CDR1 MNHNS and CDR2 SASEGT. With 1 base clipped from V and 9 bases from J, the junction kept 4 bases outside the gene matches. The CDR3 has 14 amino acids. This CDR3 reads CASSEGGQGGEQFF. In DNA form, the CDR3 reads TGTGCCAGCAGTGAAGGGGGACAGGGCGGTGAGCAGTTCTTC.

V and J are TRBV5-4 and TRBJ2-1; 11 bases agree with TRBD1. Trimming at V came to 0 bases and at J to 1 base, leaving 6 bases not matched to a gene. The CDR3 runs to 18 residues. Germline CDR1 is SGHNT and CDR2 is YYREEE (reference sequence). Here the CDR3 DNA reads TGTGCCAGCAGCTTGGGATACCGGGACAGGGGGTCCTACAATGAGCAGTTCTTC. Translation: CASSLGYRDRGSYNEQFF.